This T cell receptor beta chain was recorded in a study of shared clonotypes between healthy human individuals. General study results and limits: Sequencing of the sorted subsets was shown by rarefaction to be incomplete despite large depth. Sample collection involved blood only; tissue repertoires are likely different. Between four donors, naive CD4 clonotypes were shared at a level of approximately 5%.

The protocol was immunoSEQ multiplex PCR, while the TCRdb copy is restricted to in-frame clones and leaves out a portion. The sample holds millions of clones, around nine tenths seen once. Comment on this clone: Antigen: not known.

The specimen sequenced was naive CD4+ T cells sorted from blood. The subset: CD45RA+ positively selected. The sequence came from a man aged 18 to 30 in good health.

CDR3 loop: CASSEWTQYF. The CDR3 DNA is TGTGCCAGCAGTGAGTGGACGCAGTATTTT. The chain recombines TRBV2 with TRBJ2-3; the D is unclear. V was cut by 3 bases and J by 9 bases, with 4 bases left in between. Germline CDR1 and CDR2: SNHLY and FYNNEI. This CDR3 has 10 residues.